This TCR beta chain stems from a study of blood T cells in healthy people across ages. Whole-study findings and limits: Expanded clonotype shifts may have been confounded, as the donors had an unknown CMV status. Whereas aged donors had fewer naive CD4+ cells, long-lived donors had more of them and higher diversity.

Germline trimming cut 5 bases from V and 2 bases from J; bases unmatched to any gene: 9. This CDR3 has 16 amino acids. CDR1 and CDR2 (germline): SEHNR, FQNEAQ (reference sequence). This clonotype showed up just a few times. The antigen is undetermined. Primers used in a second PCR of roughly 7 to 12 cycles were a sample-barcoded 5' primer and a J-beta primer mix. Every molecule of cDNA carried a tag from a template-switch adaptor with 12 random nucleotides. Sequencing recovered at least 2.5 million CDR3-containing paired-end reads from each sample. TCRdb fed the 5' RACE reads into MiXCR, producing one record per CDR3 protein. The data contain 550,000 to 700,000 distinct CDR3 sequences, approximately 27% of them singletons.

This sequence was found in a woman aged 70-85 years in good health. The V call is TRBV7-9, the J call TRBJ2-5; 9 bases agree with TRBD2. The sample taken for sequencing was blood. In DNA form, the CDR3 reads TGTGCCAGCAGCCCCAAGGTTAGCGGGGGTCAAGAGACCCAGTACTTC. Its translation is CASSPKVSGGQETQYF.